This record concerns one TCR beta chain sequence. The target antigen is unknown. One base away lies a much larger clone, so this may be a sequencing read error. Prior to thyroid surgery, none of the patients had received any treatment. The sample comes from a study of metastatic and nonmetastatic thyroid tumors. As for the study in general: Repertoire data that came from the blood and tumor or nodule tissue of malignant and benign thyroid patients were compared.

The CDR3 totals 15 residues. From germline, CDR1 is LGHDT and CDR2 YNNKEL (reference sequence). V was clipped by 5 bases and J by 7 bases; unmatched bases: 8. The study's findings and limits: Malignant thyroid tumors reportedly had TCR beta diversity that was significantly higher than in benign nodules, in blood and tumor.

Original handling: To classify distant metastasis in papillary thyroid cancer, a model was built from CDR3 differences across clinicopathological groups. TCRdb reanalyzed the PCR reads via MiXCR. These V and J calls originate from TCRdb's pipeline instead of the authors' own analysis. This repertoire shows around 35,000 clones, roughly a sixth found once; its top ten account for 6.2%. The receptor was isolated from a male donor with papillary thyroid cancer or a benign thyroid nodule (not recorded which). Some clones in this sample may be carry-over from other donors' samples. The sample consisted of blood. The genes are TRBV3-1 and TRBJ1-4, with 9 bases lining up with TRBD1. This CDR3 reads CASSNGQGFCEKLFF. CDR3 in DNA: TGTGCCAGCAGCAACGGACAGGGGTTCTGTGAAAAACTGTTTTTT.